Listed below are T cell receptor beta chains from one sample, sequenced in a study of T cells in localized non-small cell lung cancer. The assay was immunoSEQ multiplex PCR, and TCRdb's table has in-frame clones only and misses some. The sample records more than 40,000 clones, approximately 86% being singletons. The sample was PBMCs, taken before any cancer treatment. These receptors were obtained from a man aged 40-75 years with stage II lung adenocarcinoma. CDR3s include the opening cysteine and the closing phenylalanine or tryptophan. The order of the fields is CDR3 length, clone size, J gene, D gene, V gene, CDR3 protein, CDR3 DNA. D genes are given only for firm matches. Where a row states a size, it is once, few, many or the class of an expanded clone; other rows omit it.

>18|-|TRBJ2-2|-|TRBV4-1
CASSQRLGGRPEAGELFF
TGCGCCAGCAGCCAACGGTTAGGAGGCCGCCCGGAGGCCGGGGAGCTGTTTTTT
>15|-|TRBJ1-1|-|TRBV11-2
CASSLGVSLNTEAFF
TGTGCCAGCAGCTTAGGCGTCAGTTTGAACACTGAAGCTTTCTTT
>12|-|TRBJ2-2|-|TRBV2
CASTRNTGELFF
TGTGCCAGCACTAGGAACACCGGGGAGCTGTTTTTT
>13|few|TRBJ1-1|-|TRBV6-5
CASRPPGSTEAFF
TGTGCCAGCAGGCCTCCAGGGAGCACTGAAGCTTTCTTT
>12|-|TRBJ1-1|-|TRBV19
CASFSRGGEAFF
TGTGCCAGTTTCTCCCGGGGTGGTGAAGCTTTCTTT
>15|-|TRBJ1-4|-|TRBV30
CAWSPSGAQGEKLFF
TGTGCCTGGAGTCCCTCGGGAGCCCAGGGGGAAAAACTGTTTTTT
>13|-|TRBJ1-2|-|TRBV29-1
CSVEDLSPYGYTF
TGCAGCGTTGAAGATCTCAGTCCCTATGGCTACACCTTC
>15|-|TRBJ1-2|TRBD1|TRBV30
CAWRAGGAEVDGYTF
TGTGCCTGGAGGGCAGGGGGCGCGGAGGTGGATGGCTACACCTTC
>16|-|TRBJ1-2|-|TRBV18
CASSPLKDRNIYGYTF
TGTGCCAGCTCACCACTCAAGGACCGAAACATCTATGGCTACACCTTC
>13|once|TRBJ1-1|TRBD1|TRBV19
CASRDRLKTEAFF
TGTGCCAGTCGGGACAGGCTAAAGACTGAAGCTTTCTTT
>14|-|TRBJ2-2|-|TRBV29-1
CSVQTDRNTGELFF
TGCAGCGTTCAAACTGACAGAAACACCGGGGAGCTGTTTTTT
>15|-|TRBJ1-4|-|TRBV6-1
CASSEGNPARKKLFF
TGTGCCAGCAGTGAAGGGAACCCAGCCCGCAAAAAACTGTTTTTT
>16|-|TRBJ2-1|TRBD2|TRBV5-5
CASSWRLAGGHNEQFF
TGTGCCAGCAGCTGGCGACTAGCGGGGGGACACAATGAGCAGTTCTTC
>13|-|TRBJ1-5|-|TRBV14
CASSQSPNQPQHF
TGTGCCAGCAGCCAGAGCCCGAATCAGCCCCAGCATTTT
>13|-|TRBJ2-5|-|TRBV2
CASSLGGWETHYF
TGTGCCAGTTCCCTCGGGGGCTGGGAGACCCATTACTTC
>14|-|TRBJ2-3|TRBD1|TRBV5-1
CASTPGGRGDTQYF
TGCGCCAGCACCCCAGGGGGCCGGGGAGATACGCAGTATTTT
>15|-|TRBJ2-3|-|TRBV2
CASSVMDRPTDTQYF
TGTGCCAGCAGTGTAATGGACAGACCCACAGATACGCAGTATTTT
>13|-|TRBJ2-7|-|TRBV6-6
CASRGLGSYEQYF
TGTGCCAGCAGGGGTCTCGGCTCCTACGAGCAGTACTTC
>14|-|TRBJ1-2|-|TRBV5-6
CASSFIVSNYGYTF
TGTGCCAGCAGCTTTATTGTATCTAACTATGGCTACACCTTC
>13|-|TRBJ1-5|-|TRBV9
CASSGGPNQPQHF
TGTGCCAGCAGCGGGGGGCCCAATCAGCCCCAGCATTTT
>16|-|TRBJ1-2|-|TRBV14
CASSQGWGLVGRGYTF
TGTGCCAGCAGCCAAGGTTGGGGGCTTGTCGGGCGTGGCTACACCTTC
>13|once|TRBJ1-5|-|TRBV18
CASSSSSNQPQHF
TGTGCCAGCTCTTCGAGTAGCAATCAGCCCCAGCATTTT